Sequencing of this T cell receptor beta chain was carried out in a study of T cells in tuberculosis (dated by TCRdb to the late 2010s). Concerning the study at large: To characterize T cells specific for the mycobacterial lipid antigen glucose monomycolate (GMM), the study used CD1B tetramers together with high-throughput TCR immunosequencing. In a South African clinical cohort, IGRA-negative adolescents, IGRA-positive adolescents with latent tuberculosis and adults with active tuberculosis were compared, with nine to eleven people in each group. PBMC from patients with active tuberculosis were archived either before the start of standard anti-tuberculosis treatment or within 7 days of starting that treatment. The paper as a whole reports these results and caveats: Shorter CDR3-alpha lengths in active tuberculosis patients partly drove the smaller NN-distances, and the TCR-beta difference was not statistically significant. An accuracy of more than 80% (AUROC approximately 0.93) was reached by a classifier using the diverse GMM-specific repertoire, compared with around 70% accuracy when GEM motif frequencies were used. Compared with IGRA-negative controls, TCR-alpha repertoires from active tuberculosis had smaller mean NN-distances to GMM-specific TCRs, which suggests clonal expansion of these TCRs. Which clinical samples got chosen depended on the availability of cryopreserved specimens, and the active tuberculosis cases were adults, whereas the controls were adolescents.

The CDR3 goes from the cysteine to the phenylalanine over 11 residues. The only DNA kept is the CDR3, 33 bases in frame from the first base. Per the germline V gene, LGHNA is the CDR1 and YNFKEQ is the CDR2. Trimming removed 4 bases from V and 10 bases from J; the gene matches leave 2 bases unexplained. The immunoSEQ multiplex PCR assay was used to generate TCR libraries, with TCR-beta and/or TCR-alpha/delta assays applied to each sample. Amplified TCR libraries were sequenced on the Illumina high-throughput platform. On the study's bioinformatics: Clustering and dimensionality reduction relied on pairwise TCRdist distances among GMM-specific receptors from T cells that were either sorted ex vivo or expanded in vitro. Each clinical repertoire received a mean NN-distance score, defined as the average TCRdist to the nearest 10% of tetramer-positive reference sequences. GEM TCR motif frequency was calculated as the fraction of unique TCRs that matched known GEM sequences by V/J usage and CDR3 length. Active tuberculosis was classified by linear discriminant analysis with leave-one-out cross-validation, implemented in scikit-learn. The immuneACCESS repertoire file appears here via TCRdb, limited to in-frame rearrangements. These files lack a portion of the clones; in checked studies, under half of the deficit traces to unresolved V genes, and the cause of the others is not known. That table gives V, J and clone size, and the DNA gave D and trimming. Recorded for this sample are 9,500 to 12,000 clones; approximately 94% of them occurred a single time. The top ten hold around 13% of the sample.

Based on its abundance in the sample, this clone is large (0.1 to 1%). Its binding antigen is unknown. Base qualities are missing; no much larger clone stands one base away. The patients with active tuberculosis were newly diagnosed, HIV-seronegative South African adults aged 18 years or older. Confirmation of active tuberculosis was based on positive sputum smear microscopy and/or a positive M. tuberculosis culture. Unsorted cryopreserved PBMC were immunosequenced, covering on average about 96,000 T cells per clinical donor. This clonotype originated in an adult with tuberculosis. The sequence links TRBV4-2 to TRBJ1-1; 8 middle bases align to TRBD1. What was sequenced was PBMCs. Here the CDR3 is given as CASSRDRIAFF. The DNA reads TGTGCCAGCAGCCGGGACAGGATAGCTTTCTTT.